This TCR beta chain stems from a study of Tregs in tolerant kidney transplant recipients (dated 2019 in TCRdb). A note on the overall study: Related donors were used in the transplants with nonmyeloablative bone marrow transplantation, and mixed chimerism was transient in the human trials. The study applied TCRbeta sequencing to find donor-specific regulatory T cells before combined kidney and bone marrow transplantation and then followed those same cells after transplant. General study outcomes and caveats: Donor-specific Treg expansion exceeded global Treg expansion in tolerant patients, suggesting antigen-driven rather than nonspecific expansion. Biological reproducibility was not examined directly, but technical replication error appeared to be minimal. Expanding Tregs with activated donor B cells appeared to identify the most biologically relevant and donor-specific TCRbeta repertoire. Because only a small number of patients were included, the study had limitations, and the results will need to be validated in larger populations as well as under other immunosuppression protocols. For some patients, the PCR primers changed as time went on, which meant samples from those patients could not be compared with one another at the nucleotide level.

Remarks on this clone: Its antigen has not been determined. The missing CDR3 end, 3 residues past where the read stops, is filled in from the germline J gene.

The germline V gene provides CDR1 MNHNS and CDR2 SASEGT. V and J are trimmed by 4 bases and 4 bases, and the gene matches miss 4 bases of the junction. From the cysteine through the phenylalanine, the CDR3 covers 15 amino acids. The DNA covers only part of the CDR3, 36 bases in frame from base 1. For TCRbeta CDR3 sequencing, genomic DNA was extracted from sorted cells using the QIAGEN DNeasy Blood and Tissue Kit. High-throughput TCRbeta CDR3 sequencing, including PCR amplification with bias correction and internal controls, was performed commercially through immunoSEQ. The study's own analysis went as follows. Unique productive TCRbeta sequences were defined by CDR3 nucleotide sequence where primers matched, and otherwise by CDR3 amino acid sequence together with Vbeta and Jbeta genes. Sorting error was corrected by removing sequences shared between sorted populations at a frequency ratio of 2:1 or less, and the remaining shared sequences were assigned to the higher population. Sequences were defined as donor-reactive when expanded at least 5-fold in CFSE-low cells versus unstimulated cells and present at a frequency of at least 0.01% in CFSE-low cells. Repertoire divergence was quantified by Jensen-Shannon divergence using the top 100 TCRbeta sequences ranked by frequency. For samples with multiple sequencing runs, sorting error was corrected in each run separately before the runs were combined. Drawn from immuneACCESS, this table holds only the in-frame rearrangements with V and J called that TCRdb kept. Clones are partly lost; checked studies trace under half to an unresolved V gene and leave the rest unexplained. For V, J and clone size, that table is used; D and trimming come from the DNA. For this sample, the table gives roughly 50,000 clones. The ten largest clonotypes hold about 0.83% of the sample.

The sample's time point label is to be understood as: blood sample drawn before combined kidney and bone marrow transplant. Unstimulated Tregs (CD4+CD25+CD127-), CD4+ non-Tregs (CD4+CD25-), CD4 and CD8 cells were FACS-sorted from thawed PBMCs. Patients were a few combined kidney and bone marrow transplant recipients from the ITN036ST trial, and only these trial subjects had samples available. Healthy control blood was separated into PBMCs by Ficoll density gradient and cryopreserved, and patient PBMCs were collected both before and after transplant. The chain is encoded by TRBV6-1 joined to TRBJ2-2; TRBD1 lines up with 9 middle nucleotides. Specimen: CD4+ T cells from blood, collected before the transplant. This sequence originates from a human donor who received a combined kidney and bone marrow transplant. The CDR3 bases that were read are TGTGCCAGCAGTGCCGGGACAGGGTCCACCGGGGAG. Translation gives CASSAGTGSTGE. Given in full, the CDR3 is CASSAGTGSTGELFF.